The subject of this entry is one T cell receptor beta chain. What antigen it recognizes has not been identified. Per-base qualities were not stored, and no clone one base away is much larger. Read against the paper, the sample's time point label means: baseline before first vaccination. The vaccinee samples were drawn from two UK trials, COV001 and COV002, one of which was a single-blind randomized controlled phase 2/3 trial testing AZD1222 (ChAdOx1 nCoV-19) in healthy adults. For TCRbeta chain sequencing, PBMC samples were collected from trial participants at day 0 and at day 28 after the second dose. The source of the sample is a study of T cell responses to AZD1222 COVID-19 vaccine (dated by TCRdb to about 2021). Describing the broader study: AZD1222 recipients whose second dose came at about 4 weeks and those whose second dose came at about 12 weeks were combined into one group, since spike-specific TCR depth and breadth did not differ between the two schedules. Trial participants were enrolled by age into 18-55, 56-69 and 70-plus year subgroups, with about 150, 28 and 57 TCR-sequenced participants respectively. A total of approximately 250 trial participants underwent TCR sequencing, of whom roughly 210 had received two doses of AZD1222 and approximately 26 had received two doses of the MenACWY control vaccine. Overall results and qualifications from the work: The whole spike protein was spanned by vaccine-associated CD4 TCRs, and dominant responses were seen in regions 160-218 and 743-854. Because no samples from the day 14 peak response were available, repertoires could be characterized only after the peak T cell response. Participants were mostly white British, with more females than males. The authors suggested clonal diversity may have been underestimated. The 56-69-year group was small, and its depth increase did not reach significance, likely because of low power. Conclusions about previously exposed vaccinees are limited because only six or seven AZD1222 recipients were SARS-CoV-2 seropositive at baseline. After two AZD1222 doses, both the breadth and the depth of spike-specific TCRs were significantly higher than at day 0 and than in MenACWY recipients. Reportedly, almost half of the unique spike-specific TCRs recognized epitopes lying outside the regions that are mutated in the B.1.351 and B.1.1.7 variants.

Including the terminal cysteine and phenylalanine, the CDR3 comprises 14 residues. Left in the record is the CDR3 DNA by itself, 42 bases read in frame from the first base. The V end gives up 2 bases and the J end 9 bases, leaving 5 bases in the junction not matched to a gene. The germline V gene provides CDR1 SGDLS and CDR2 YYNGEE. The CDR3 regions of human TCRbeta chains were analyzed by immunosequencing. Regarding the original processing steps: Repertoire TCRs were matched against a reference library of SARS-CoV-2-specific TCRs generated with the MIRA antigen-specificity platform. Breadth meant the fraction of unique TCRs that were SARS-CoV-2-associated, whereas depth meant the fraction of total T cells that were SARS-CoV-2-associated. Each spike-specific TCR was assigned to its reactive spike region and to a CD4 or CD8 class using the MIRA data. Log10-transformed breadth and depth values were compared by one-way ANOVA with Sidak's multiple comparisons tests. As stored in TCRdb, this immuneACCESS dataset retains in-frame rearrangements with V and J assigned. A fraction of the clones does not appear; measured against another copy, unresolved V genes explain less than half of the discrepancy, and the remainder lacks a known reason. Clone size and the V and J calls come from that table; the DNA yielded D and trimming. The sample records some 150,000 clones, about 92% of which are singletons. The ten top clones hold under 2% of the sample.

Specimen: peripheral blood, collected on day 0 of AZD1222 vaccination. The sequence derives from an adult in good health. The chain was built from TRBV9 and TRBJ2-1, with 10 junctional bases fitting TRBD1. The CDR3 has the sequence CASSVGTGVSEQFF. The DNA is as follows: TGTGCCAGCAGCGTGGGGACAGGGGTCAGTGAGCAGTTCTTC.